This T cell receptor (beta chain) was identified in a study of T cell repertoires in ileal Crohn's disease. This clone was detected only a few times. After removal of 4 bases from V and 6 bases from J, the junction contained 6 bases not matched to a gene. The CDR3 sequence is 14 residues long. The germline CDR1 and CDR2 sequences are SGHNT and YYREEE (reference sequence). TCRdb keeps only in-frame clones here, not all; method: immunoSEQ multiplex PCR. This table has around 4,800 clones, about nine tenths appearing once. This TCR derives from an adult with Crohn's disease. The source material was ileal tissue. The rearrangement links TRBV5-4 to TRBJ2-7, with 11 bases that match TRBD1. CDR3 loop: CASSGDRGKGEQYF. CDR3 nucleotides: TGTGCCAGCAGCGGGGACAGGGGGAAAGGCGAGCAGTACTTC.